This T cell receptor beta chain was observed in a study of cytomegalovirus exposure and HLA in healthy donors. Study-level points and caveats: In a later analysis, a missense DCLRE1C variant was linked to TCR beta V- and J-gene trimming. TRBV6-2, TRBV6-3 and some other V segments were excluded as indistinguishable. Presence/absence results assume similar sequencing depth per donor, which may not hold.

Amplification used 60 Vbeta primers and 13 Jbeta primers. In the original analysis: Later work found about 80 million unique TCR beta chains, with 9.5 million to 11 million shared. Repertoires were generated with immunoSEQ multiplex PCR, while TCRdb's copy carries only in-frame clones and drops some. The V and J calls and clone size come from that table; D and trimming were worked out from the DNA. The data show 90,000 to 110,000 clones, more than 65% seen once. The CDR3 length is 16 residues. J lost 4 bases, V lost 1 base, and 7 bases had no gene match. Germline values: CDR1 SGHDT, CDR2 YYEEEE. Only a few counts were recorded for this clone. Antigen: not known.

Sequencing was carried out using PBMCs. This chain joins TRBV5-6 and TRBJ1-1; 10 nucleotides line up with TRBD1. This receptor was identified in a man aged 25 to 40 in good health and CMV-seronegative. CDR3 region: CASSLIRDRGVTEAFF. CDR3 in DNA: TGTGCCAGCAGCTTGATCAGGGACAGGGGCGTCACTGAAGCTTTCTTT.